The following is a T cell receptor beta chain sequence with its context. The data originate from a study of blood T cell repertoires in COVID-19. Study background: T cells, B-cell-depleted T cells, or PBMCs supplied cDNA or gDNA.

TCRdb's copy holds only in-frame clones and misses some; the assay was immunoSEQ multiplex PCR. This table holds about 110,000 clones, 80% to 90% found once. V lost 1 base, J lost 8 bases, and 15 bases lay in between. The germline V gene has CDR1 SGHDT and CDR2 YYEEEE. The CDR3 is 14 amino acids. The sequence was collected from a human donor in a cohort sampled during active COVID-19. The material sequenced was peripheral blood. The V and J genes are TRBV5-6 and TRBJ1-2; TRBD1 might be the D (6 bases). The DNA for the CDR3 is TGTGCCAGCAGCTTGCCCACAGGGACGGAAGGCTACACCTTC. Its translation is CASSLPTGTEGYTF.